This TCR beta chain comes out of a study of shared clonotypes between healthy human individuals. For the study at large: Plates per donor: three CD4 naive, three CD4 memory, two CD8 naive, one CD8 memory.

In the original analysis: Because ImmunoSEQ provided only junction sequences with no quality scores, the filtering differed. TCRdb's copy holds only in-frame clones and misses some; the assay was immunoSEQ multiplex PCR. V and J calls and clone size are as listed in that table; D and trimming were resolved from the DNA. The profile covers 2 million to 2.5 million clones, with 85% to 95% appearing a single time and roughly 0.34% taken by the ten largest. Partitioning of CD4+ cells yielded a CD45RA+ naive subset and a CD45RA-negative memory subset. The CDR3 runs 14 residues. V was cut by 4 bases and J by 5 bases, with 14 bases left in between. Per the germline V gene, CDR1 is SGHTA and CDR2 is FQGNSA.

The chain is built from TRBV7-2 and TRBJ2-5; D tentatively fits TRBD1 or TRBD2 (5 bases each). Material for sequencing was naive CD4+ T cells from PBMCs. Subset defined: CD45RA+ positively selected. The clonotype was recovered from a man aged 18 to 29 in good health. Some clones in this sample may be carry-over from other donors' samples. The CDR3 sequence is CASSSNAGAETQYF. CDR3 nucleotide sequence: TGTGCCAGCAGCTCCAATGCCGGGGCCGAGACCCAGTACTTC.